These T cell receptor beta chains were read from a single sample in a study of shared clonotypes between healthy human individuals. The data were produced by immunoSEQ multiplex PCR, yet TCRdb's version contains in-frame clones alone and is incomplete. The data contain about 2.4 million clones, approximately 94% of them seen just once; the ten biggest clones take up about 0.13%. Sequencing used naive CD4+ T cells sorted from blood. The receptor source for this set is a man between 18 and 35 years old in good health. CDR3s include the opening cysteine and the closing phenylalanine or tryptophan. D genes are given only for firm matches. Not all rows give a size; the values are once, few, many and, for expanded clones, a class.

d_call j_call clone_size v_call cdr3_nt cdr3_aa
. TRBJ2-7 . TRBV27 TGTGCCAGCAGTTCAGGGGGGGCGGACTACGAGCAGTACTTC CASSSGGADYEQYF
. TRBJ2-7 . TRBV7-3 TGTGCCAGCAGCCTCGGCCCGGTAAGCTCCTACGAGCAGTACTTC CASSLGPVSSYEQYF
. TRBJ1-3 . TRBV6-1 TGTGCCACCAACTCAGGAGACAGCTCTGGAAACACCATATATTTT CATNSGDSSGNTIYF
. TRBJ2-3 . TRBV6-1 TGTGCCAGCAGTGTAGGCGGAAGCACAGATACGCAGTATTTT CASSVGGSTDTQYF
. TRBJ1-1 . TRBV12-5 TGTGCTAGTGAGGGGCTGAACACTGAAGCTTTCTTT CASEGLNTEAFF
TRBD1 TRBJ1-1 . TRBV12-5 TGTGCTAGTGGTTTGGGGTCTAAGACAGGGGTGGACACTGAAGCTTTCTTT CASGLGSKTGVDTEAFF
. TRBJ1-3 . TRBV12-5 TGTGCTAGTGGTTTGTCGGCGGGAAGTTCTGGAAACACCATATATTTT CASGLSAGSSGNTIYF
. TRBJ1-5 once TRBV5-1 TGCGCCAGCAGCTTAGGGCCGGGGGGTGGCAATCAGCCCCAGCATTTT CASSLGPGGGNQPQHF
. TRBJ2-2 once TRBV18 TGTGCCAGCTCACGATCCACCGGGGAGCTGTTTTTT CASSRSTGELFF
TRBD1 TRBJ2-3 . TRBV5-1 TGCGCCAGCAGTCGGACAGGGACAACAGATACGCAGTATTTT CASSRTGTTDTQYF
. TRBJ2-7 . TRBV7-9 TGTGCCAGCAGCCCGAAAGCCCCCGGGGAGCAGTACTTC CASSPKAPGEQYF
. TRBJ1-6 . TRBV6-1 TGTGCCAGCAGTGGGCAATTCCGCTCCTATAATTCACCCCTCCACTTT CASSGQFRSYNSPLHF
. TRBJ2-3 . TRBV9 TGTGCCAGCAGCGCCGGGGCTACGAAGGATACGCAGTATTTT CASSAGATKDTQYF
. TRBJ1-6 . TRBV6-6 TGTGCCAGCAGTCCCAGGCGGGATTCACCCCTCCACTTT CASSPRRDSPLHF
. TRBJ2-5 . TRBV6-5 TGTGCCAGCAGTCGGGGTACAGAGACCCAGTACTTC CASSRGTETQYF
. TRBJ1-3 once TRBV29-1 TGCAGCGTTCGGCAGGTTGCTGGAAACACCATATATTTT CSVRQVAGNTIYF
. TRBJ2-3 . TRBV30 TGTGCCTGGGGTCACCTCCACCGAGATACGCAGTATTTT CAWGHLHRDTQYF
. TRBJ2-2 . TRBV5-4 TGTGCCAGCAACGCCGGGACTGGGAACACCGGGGAGCTGTTTTTT CASNAGTGNTGELFF
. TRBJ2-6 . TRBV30 TGTGCCTGGAGGGGGCTTTACCTCTCTGGGGCCAACGTCCTGACTTTC CAWRGLYLSGANVLTF
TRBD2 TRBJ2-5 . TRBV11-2 TGTGCCAGCAGCCCCGGGACTGGGACTAGCGGGAAGCAAGAGACCCAGTACTTC CASSPGTGTSGKQETQYF
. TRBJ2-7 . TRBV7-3 TGTGCCAGCAGCCCCTGGGGCGGGCCCTACGAGCAGTACTTC CASSPWGGPYEQYF
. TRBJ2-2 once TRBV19 TGTGCCAGTCGGCTGGGGAATACCGGGGAGCTGTTTTTT CASRLGNTGELFF
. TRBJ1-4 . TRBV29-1 TGCAGCTACAGGGACGAAAAACTGTTTTTT CSYRDEKLFF
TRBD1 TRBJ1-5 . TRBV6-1 TGTGCCAGCAGTGGGGGACAGGGAAACTTAGGCAATCAGCCCCAGCATTTT CASSGGQGNLGNQPQHF
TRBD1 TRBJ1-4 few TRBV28 TGTGCCAGCAGCGGGGGGACAGTTGAAAAACTGTTTTTT CASSGGTVEKLFF
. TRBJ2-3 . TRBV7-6 TGTGCCAGCAGCTCCCCGAGCACAGATACGCAGTATTTT CASSSPSTDTQYF
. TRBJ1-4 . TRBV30 TGTGCCTGGAGTGCGATTACAGAATACTACGGAAAACTGTTTTTT CAWSAITEYYGKLFF
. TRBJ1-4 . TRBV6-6 TGTGCCAGCAGTTATCCTGGTTCGAGCGAAAAACTGTTTTTT CASSYPGSSEKLFF
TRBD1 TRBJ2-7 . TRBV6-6 TGTGCCAGCAGTCAGTTGGGGACAGGGTCCTACGAGCAGTACTTC CASSQLGTGSYEQYF
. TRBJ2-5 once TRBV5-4 TGTGCCAGCAGCTTGGGAGTTACCGAGACCCAGTACTTC CASSLGVTETQYF
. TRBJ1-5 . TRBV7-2 TGTGCCAGCAGCGTTCGACAGGGCAATCAGCCCCAGCATTTT CASSVRQGNQPQHF
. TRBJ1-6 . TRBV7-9 TGTGCCAGCAGCCCTCGGGGGCAGCAACTTAATTCACCCCTCCACTTT CASSPRGQQLNSPLHF
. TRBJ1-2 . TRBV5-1 TGCGCCAGCAGCTTGGGGCAGGAGTCAGGTGGCTACACCTTC CASSLGQESGGYTF
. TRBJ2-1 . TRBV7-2 TGTGCCAGCAGCACCGGACTGATTTACAATGAGCAGTTCTTC CASSTGLIYNEQFF
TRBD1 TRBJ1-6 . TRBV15 TGTGCCACCAGCAGCGGGACAGGGATGTTTTCACCCCTCCACTTT CATSSGTGMFSPLHF
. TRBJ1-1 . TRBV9 TGTGCCAGCAGCGTAGTTGGGGGGGAAGCTTTCTTT CASSVVGGEAFF
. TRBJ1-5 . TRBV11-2 TGTGCCAGCAGCTTAGAGGGCAGTAGCAATCAGCCCCAGCATTTT CASSLEGSSNQPQHF
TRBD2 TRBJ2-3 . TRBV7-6 TGTGCCAGCAGCTTAGTCAGCGGGATAGGCACAGATACGCAGTATTTT CASSLVSGIGTDTQYF
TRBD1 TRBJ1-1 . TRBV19 TGTGCCAGTAGTCTCCGGGACAGGGGAGCTGGAGCTTTCTTT CASSLRDRGAGAFF
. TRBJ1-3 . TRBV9 TGTGCCAGCAGCGAAACAGGAGGGCCTGGAAACACCATATATTTT CASSETGGPGNTIYF
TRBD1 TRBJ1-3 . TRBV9 TGTGCCAGCAGCGCCGGGACAGGGGTCAACACCATATATTTT CASSAGTGVNTIYF
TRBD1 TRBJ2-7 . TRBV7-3 TGTGCCAGCAGCCCCGGACAGGGGAGCAACGAGCAGTACTTC CASSPGQGSNEQYF
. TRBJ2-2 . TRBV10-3 TGTGCCATCAGTGACTCACTCCGACAGACGAACACCGGGGAGCTGTTTTTT CAISDSLRQTNTGELFF
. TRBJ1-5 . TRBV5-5 TGTGCCAGCAGCTTGGCTGGGAATCAGCCCCAGCATTTT CASSLAGNQPQHF
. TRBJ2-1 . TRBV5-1 TGCGCCAGCAGCTGGCCGGGTTCTCCGGACGATGAGCAGTTCTTC CASSWPGSPDDEQFF
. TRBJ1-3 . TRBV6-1 TGTGCCAGCAGTGAAGAGGTACGGGCCGGGATTAACTCTGGAAACACCATATATTTT CASSEEVRAGINSGNTIYF
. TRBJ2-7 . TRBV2 TGTGCCAGCAGCTCAACAAGGGGGTCCTACGAGCAGTACTTC CASSSTRGSYEQYF
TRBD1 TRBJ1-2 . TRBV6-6 TGTGCCAGCAAGACGGACAGGGAACCCACTCGTGGCTACACCTTC CASKTDREPTRGYTF
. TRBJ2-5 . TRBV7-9 TGTGCCAGCAGCTTAGCATTGCGGAACCTCCAAGAGACCCAGTACTTC CASSLALRNLQETQYF
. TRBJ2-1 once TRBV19 TGTGCCAGTAGTATTATGCTAGCCCCAGGGGAGCAGTTCTTC CASSIMLAPGEQFF
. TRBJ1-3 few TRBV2 TGTGCCAGCAGTGGCGGGGCCACCTCTGGAAACACCATATATTTT CASSGGATSGNTIYF
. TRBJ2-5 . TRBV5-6 TGTGCCAGCAGCTTGACAGAGACCCAGTACTTC CASSLTETQYF
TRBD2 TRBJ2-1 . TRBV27 TGTGCCAGCAGTGGCCTAGCGGGAAATAACAATGAGCAGTTCTTC CASSGLAGNNNEQFF
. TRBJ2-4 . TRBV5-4 TGTGCCAGCAGCTTTGCCGGGGTCGAAAACATTCAGTACTTC CASSFAGVENIQYF
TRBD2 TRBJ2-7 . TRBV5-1 TGCGCCAGCAGGGGACAGGGAGGGACTAGCGGGAGGAGCGAGCAGTACTTC CASRGQGGTSGRSEQYF
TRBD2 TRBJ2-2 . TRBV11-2 TGTGCCAGCAGCATTAGCGGGGGGGGCACCGGGGAGCTGTTTTTT CASSISGGGTGELFF